Listed below are T cell receptor beta chains from one sample, sequenced in a study of blood T cells in healthy people across ages. TCRdb analysed the 5' RACE reads with MiXCR anew, one entry per CDR3 protein. Of around 990,000 distinct CDR3 sequences listed, 25% are singletons. Another study also made use of these data, one on T cells of mothers and their children.

The sample taken for sequencing was blood. Receptor source: a girl aged 2 to 10 in good health. Each CDR3 is given with its conserved first and last residue. Each record gives: CDR3 length, J gene, V gene, clone size, D gene, CDR3 protein, CDR3 DNA. D genes are given only for firm matches. Rows may omit the clone size; those that give it use once, few, many or a size class.

cdr3_length: 11
j_call: TRBJ2-1
v_call: TRBV20-1
clone_size: NA
d_call: NA
cdr3_aa: CSARDYTGLFF
cdr3_nt: TGTAGTGCTAGAGATTACACCGGTTTGTTCTTC

cdr3_length: 15
j_call: TRBJ2-7
v_call: TRBV27
clone_size: few
d_call: TRBD1
cdr3_aa: CASSSSDRGAYEQYF
cdr3_nt: TGTGCCAGCAGTTCCTCGGACAGGGGAGCCTACGAGCAGTACTTC

cdr3_length: 16
j_call: TRBJ2-7
v_call: TRBV27
clone_size: NA
d_call: NA
cdr3_aa: CASSSPNPNRREEQYF
cdr3_nt: TGTGCCAGCAGTAGTCCCAACCCCAACCGAAGGGAGGAGCAGTACTTC

cdr3_length: 13
j_call: TRBJ2-7
v_call: TRBV10-3
clone_size: NA
d_call: NA
cdr3_aa: CAITDDVNYEQYF
cdr3_nt: TGTGCCATCACCGATGACGTAAACTACGAGCAGTACTTC

cdr3_length: 14
j_call: TRBJ1-1
v_call: TRBV12-3/TRBV12-4
clone_size: NA
d_call: TRBD1
cdr3_aa: CASRTGRDIAEAFF
cdr3_nt: TGTGCCAGTAGGACAGGAAGAGATATCGCTGAAGCTTTCTTT

cdr3_length: 15
j_call: TRBJ2-1
v_call: TRBV7-2
clone_size: few
d_call: TRBD2
cdr3_aa: CASSLAGLAWNEQFF
cdr3_nt: TGTGCCAGCAGCTTAGCGGGACTAGCTTGGAATGAGCAGTTCTTC

cdr3_length: 15
j_call: TRBJ1-2
v_call: TRBV4-3
clone_size: many
d_call: NA
cdr3_aa: CASSQDGAGSDGYTF
cdr3_nt: TGCGCCAGCAGCCAAGATGGGGCAGGTTCTGATGGCTACACCTTC

cdr3_length: 11
j_call: TRBJ2-1
v_call: TRBV7-9
clone_size: few
d_call: NA
cdr3_aa: CASSFGAEQFF
cdr3_nt: TGTGCCAGCAGCTTCGGCGCTGAGCAGTTCTTC

cdr3_length: 12
j_call: TRBJ2-7
v_call: TRBV12-5
clone_size: NA
d_call: NA
cdr3_aa: CASGLQMGEQYF
cdr3_nt: TGTGCTAGTGGTTTACAGATGGGAGAGCAGTACTTC

cdr3_length: 15
j_call: TRBJ1-2
v_call: TRBV3-1
clone_size: NA
d_call: NA
cdr3_aa: CASSQVAGNGYGYTF
cdr3_nt: TGTGCCAGCAGCCAAGTGGCAGGCAACGGCTATGGCTACACCTTC

cdr3_length: 16
j_call: TRBJ2-2
v_call: TRBV12-3/TRBV12-4
clone_size: NA
d_call: NA
cdr3_aa: CASRLGNLRVAGELFF
cdr3_nt: TGTGCCAGCAGGCTTGGTAACTTAAGGGTGGCCGGGGAGCTGTTTTTT

cdr3_length: 13
j_call: TRBJ2-6
v_call: TRBV7-2
clone_size: NA
d_call: NA
cdr3_aa: CATRSSGANVLTF
cdr3_nt: TGTGCCACCCGGAGCTCTGGGGCCAACGTCCTGACTTTC

cdr3_length: 15
j_call: TRBJ2-7
v_call: TRBV27
clone_size: few
d_call: TRBD2
cdr3_aa: CASSLSGRGSYEQYF
cdr3_nt: TGTGCCAGCAGCTTATCAGGGAGGGGCTCCTACGAGCAGTACTTC

cdr3_length: 14
j_call: TRBJ1-2
v_call: TRBV13
clone_size: once
d_call: NA
cdr3_aa: CASSSTVTNYGYTF
cdr3_nt: TGTGCCAGCAGCAGCACGGTTACTAACTATGGCTACACCTTC

cdr3_length: 13
j_call: TRBJ2-3
v_call: TRBV28
clone_size: NA
d_call: NA
cdr3_aa: CASSLPSPDTQYF
cdr3_nt: TGTGCCAGCAGTTTACCGTCTCCAGATACGCAGTATTTT

cdr3_length: 16
j_call: TRBJ1-5
v_call: TRBV20-1
clone_size: NA
d_call: NA
cdr3_aa: CSASEFDYSVYQPQHF
cdr3_nt: TGCAGTGCCTCAGAGTTCGATTATTCGGTCTATCAGCCCCAGCATTTT

cdr3_length: 12
j_call: TRBJ1-5
v_call: TRBV12-3/TRBV12-4
clone_size: NA
d_call: NA
cdr3_aa: CASSWGDGPQHF
cdr3_nt: TGTGCCAGCAGTTGGGGTGATGGGCCCCAGCATTTT

cdr3_length: 15
j_call: TRBJ2-5
v_call: TRBV27
clone_size: NA
d_call: NA
cdr3_aa: CASIHSEGGQETQYF
cdr3_nt: TGTGCCAGCATCCATTCCGAAGGGGGCCAAGAGACCCAGTACTTC

cdr3_length: 12
j_call: TRBJ2-7
v_call: TRBV6-2/TRBV6-3
clone_size: few
d_call: NA
cdr3_aa: CASSYSILLQYF
cdr3_nt: TGTGCCAGCAGTTACTCGATACTTCTGCAGTACTTC

cdr3_length: 17
j_call: TRBJ2-7
v_call: TRBV28
clone_size: NA
d_call: TRBD1
cdr3_aa: CASSTGTGIPGVYEQYF
cdr3_nt: TGTGCCAGCAGTACCGGGACAGGGATACCTGGGGTCTACGAGCAGTACTTC

cdr3_length: 14
j_call: TRBJ2-1
v_call: TRBV9
clone_size: NA
d_call: NA
cdr3_aa: CASSPELALNEQFF
cdr3_nt: TGTGCCAGCAGCCCGGAGTTAGCTCTCAATGAGCAGTTCTTC

cdr3_length: 14
j_call: TRBJ2-7
v_call: TRBV2
clone_size: few
d_call: TRBD2
cdr3_aa: CASGLAGADSEQYF
cdr3_nt: TGTGCCAGCGGACTGGCGGGAGCGGATAGCGAGCAATACTTC

cdr3_length: 15
j_call: TRBJ2-5
v_call: TRBV28
clone_size: few
d_call: TRBD2
cdr3_aa: CASSQAGGVEETQYF
cdr3_nt: TGTGCCAGCAGTCAAGCGGGAGGGGTGGAAGAGACCCAGTACTTC